Each of the 20 T cell receptor beta chains below was sequenced from the same sample in a study of T-cell reconstitution after alpha-beta-depleted transplantation in children. Unique molecular identifiers were used to barcode this TCRbeta library. TCRdb reanalysed the PCR reads using MiXCR and keeps one entry per CDR3 protein. The repertoire has roughly 350,000 distinct CDR3 sequences, 10% of them found once; the top ten carry approximately 2.3%. Material: PBMCs from the stem cell graft donor, obtained from the stem cell graft. These receptors came from a human donor who donated a stem cell graft to a child with acute lymphoblastic leukemia.

The chain carries TRBV7-2 and TRBJ2-1, with 8 bases lining up with TRBD2. CDR1 is SGHTA, CDR2 FQGNSA, per germline. The V gene end was trimmed by 1 base and the J gene end by 15 bases; junction bases not matched to a gene: 5. The CDR3 is 12 residues long. Written as DNA, the CDR3 is TGTGCCAGCAGCTTAGTCGGGACTAGACCGTTCTTC. Translating it yields CASSLVGTRPFF.

This clonotype was seen a few times. The V gene is TRBV6-1, the J gene TRBJ2-7; D is uncertain. The germline V gene has CDR1 MNHNS and CDR2 SASEGT. The CDR3 runs to 13 residues. Trimming took 5 bases from V and 4 from J, leaving 12 bases between them. The CDR3 sequence: CASSQRSPYEQYF. CDR3 DNA sequence: TGTGCCAGCAGTCAGAGGAGCCCTTACGAGCAGTACTTC.

There are many counts of this clonotype. The rearrangement joins TRBV6-2 or TRBV6-3 to TRBJ2-1, with D unclear. This CDR3 comprises 17 residues. Germline CDR1 MNHEY, CDR2 SVGEGT. V was pared by 0 bases and J by 7 bases, with 19 bases between. The CDR3: CASSYSTFLISQNEQFF. The CDR3 region has the DNA TGTGCCAGCAGTTACTCGACGTTCCTTATTTCCCAGAATGAGCAGTTCTTC.

This chain joins TRBV20-1 and TRBJ2-7, with TRBD1 matching 7 bases. Germline trimming cut 6 bases from V and 5 bases from J; bases unmatched to any gene: 7. Germline lookup yields CDR1 DFQATT and CDR2 SNEGSKA (reference sequence). The CDR3 has 12 amino acids. CDR3 loop: CSATTGEHEQYF. DNA of the CDR3: TGCAGTGCCACAACAGGGGAGCACGAGCAGTACTTC.

This clonotype was found a few times. This chain connects TRBV27 to TRBJ2-7; 7 bases are shared with TRBD2. V trimming: 3 bases; J trimming: 4 bases; junction bases outside the gene matches: 9. The germline V gene has CDR1 MNHEY and CDR2 SMNVEV (reference sequence). The CDR3 runs to 15 residues. The CDR3: CASSLGSGFVYEQYF. DNA of the CDR3: TGTGCCAGCAGTTTGGGTAGCGGGTTTGTATACGAGCAGTACTTC.

The gene calls are TRBV12-3 or TRBV12-4 and TRBJ2-1; tentatively, D is TRBD2 (5 bases). The CDR3 spans 15 residues. Between the trimmed V and J ends, which lost 4 bases and 1 base, there was a span of 11 bases. The DNA of the CDR3 is TGTGCCAGCAGTTCCCCAGCGGAGTCCTACAATGAGCAGTTCTTC. This encodes CASSSPAESYNEQFF.

The chain has TRBV27 and TRBJ1-2; D uncertain. V was pared by 0 bases and J by 4 bases, with 6 bases between. The CDR3 is 13 amino acids. The germline V gene encodes CDR1 MNHEY and CDR2 SMNVEV (reference sequence). CDR3 nucleotide sequence: TGTGCCAGCAGTTTATCTGGTATCTATGGCTACACCTTC. It is translated as CASSLSGIYGYTF.

This clonotype was detected many times. This chain connects TRBV20-1 to TRBJ2-7; a possible D gene is TRBD1 (6 bases). V dropped 6 bases and J dropped 5 bases, with 17 bases sitting between them. Germline-derived CDR1 and CDR2 are DFQATT and SNEGSKA (reference sequence). The length of the CDR3 is 13 residues. CDR3 protein: CSAPRQVSDEQYF. DNA for the CDR3: TGCAGTGCCCCGAGACAGGTTTCCGACGAGCAGTACTTC.

This rearrangement joins TRBV5-1 to TRBJ2-5, with D tentatively TRBD1 (5 bases). This CDR3 has 14 residues. The germline V gene has CDR1 SGHRS and CDR2 YFSETQ. Trimming removed 6 bases at V and 3 bases at J, with 15 bases between. Here the CDR3 DNA reads TGCGCCAGCAACCCTTCTGGGGCAGAAGAGACCCAGTACTTC. Its protein is CASNPSGAEETQYF.

This clonotype was counted many times. This chain uses TRBV12-3 or TRBV12-4 with TRBJ2-2, with D perhaps TRBD2 (5 bases). Trimming pared 2 bases from V and 5 bases from J, leaving 9 bases between. CDR3 size: 14 residues. The CDR3 spells CASSLPSGTGELFF. The CDR3 region has the DNA TGTGCCAGCAGTTTACCGTCGGGGACCGGGGAGCTGTTTTTT.

This clonotype has a handful of counts. V gene TRBV20-1 combines with J gene TRBJ1-6, with D perhaps TRBD1 (5 bases). CDR3 length equals 14 residues. CDR1 and CDR2 (germline): DFQATT, SNEGSKA (reference sequence). V gave up 3 bases and J gave up 7 bases, with 13 bases separating them. The CDR3 DNA reads as TGCAGTGCTAGGGATAGGGGTCTAAATTCACCCCTCCACTTT. Protein sequence: CSARDRGLNSPLHF.

This clonotype was seen a handful of times. The chain couples TRBV7-9 to TRBJ1-1; D uncertain. Germline values: CDR1 SEHNR, CDR2 FQNEAQ (reference sequence). V lost 1 base, J lost 12 bases, and 21 bases lay in between. The CDR3 extends over 15 amino acids. CDR3 coding DNA: TGTGCCAGCAGCTTAGGCGTGTCTGACGTTGGGAGATCTTTCTTT. Its translation: CASSLGVSDVGRSFF.

This clonotype was seen a few times. The V call is TRBV25-1, the J call TRBJ2-7; D remains ambiguous. Per germline, CDR1 MGHDK and CDR2 SYGVNS. The CDR3 is made up of 14 amino acids. The V end was cut by 1 base, the J end by 0 bases, with 7 bases between. CDR3 in amino acids: CASSEFTDSYEQYF. CDR3 sequence (DNA): TGTGCCAGCAGTGAATTCACGGACTCCTACGAGCAGTACTTC.

This clonotype was seen at least ten times. The V and J genes are TRBV12-3 or TRBV12-4 and TRBJ2-4, with 7 positions matching TRBD2. CDR3 size: 16 residues. V lost 5 bases, J lost 7 bases, and 14 bases stayed unmatched. CDR3 bases: TGTGCCAGCAGTCCCCGTCCCCTAGGCGGGGGTAACATTCAGTACTTC. This translates into CASSPRPLGGGNIQYF.

This clonotype was recorded a few times. The V call is TRBV11-2, the J call TRBJ2-7; 10 nucleotides match TRBD2. V lost 5 bases to trimming and J lost 0 bases; unmatched junction nucleotides: 4. CDR3 length equals 15 residues. Per the germline V gene, CDR1 is SGHAT and CDR2 is FQNNGV. This CDR3 is CASSGGLAASYEQYF. CDR3 coding DNA: TGTGCCAGCAGCGGTGGACTAGCGGCCTCCTACGAGCAGTACTTC.

This chain links TRBV7-6 with TRBJ2-3; TRBD2 aligns across 15 bases. CDR1 and CDR2 (germline): SGHVS, FNYEAQ. The V and J ends lost 5 bases and 1 base, in that order; junction bases with no gene match: 7. This CDR3 has 18 residues. CDR3 protein: CASSTGLAGGIGTDTQYF. CDR3 bases: TGTGCCAGCAGCACAGGACTAGCGGGAGGGATTGGCACAGATACGCAGTATTTT.

This clonotype was seen only a few times. The chain couples TRBV6-1 to TRBJ2-1; TRBD1 matches 8 bases. Germline V gives CDR1 MNHNS, CDR2 SASEGT. CDR3 length equals 17 residues. The V segment lost 6 bases and the J segment 1 base; nucleotides outside the gene matches: 11. The CDR3 sequence is CASREDRATQSYNEQFF. The CDR3 coding sequence is TGTGCCAGCAGGGAGGACAGGGCCACACAGTCCTACAATGAGCAGTTCTTC.

The rearrangement links TRBV21-1 to TRBJ1-5. TRBV21-1 is reported as a pseudogene. The CDR3 runs to 13 residues. The CDR3: CASSKVYGQPQHF. The CDR3 nucleotides read TGTGCCAGCAGCAAAGTATACGGTCAGCCCCAGCATTTT.

This clonotype was detected only a few times. In DNA, the CDR3 is TGTGCCAGCAGTTTAGGGGACTCCCGTAACTATGGCTACACCTTC. Its translation: CASSLGDSRNYGYTF. The rearrangement links TRBV28 to TRBJ1-2, with D possibly matching TRBD1 (5 bases). Per the germline V gene, CDR1 is MDHEN and CDR2 is SYDVKM. V dropped 2 bases and J dropped 1 base, with 11 bases sitting between them. The CDR3 runs to 15 residues.

V usage is TRBV5-1 and J usage is TRBJ2-3; D ambiguous. V was clipped by 1 base and J by 0 bases, with 9 bases between them. There are 15 residues in the CDR3. The germline V gene has CDR1 SGHRS and CDR2 YFSETQ. The DNA for the CDR3 is TGCGCCAGCAGCTTGCTCGGACGGAGCACAGATACGCAGTATTTT. It translates to CASSLLGRSTDTQYF.